The sequence of this T cell receptor beta chain was determined in a study of T cells in Graves' hyperthyroidism and ophthalmopathy. Researchers took RNA transcripts and amplified the TCR beta CDR3 regions from them. During a first-round RT-PCR of the TCR CDR3, the HTBI primer set was used. TCRdb processed the multiplex PCR reads anew with MiXCR; each CDR3 protein has one entry. The repertoire holds about 420,000 distinct CDR3 sequences, 15% to 18% seen once, with 7.5% to 9% in the top ten. This clonotype was detected ten times or more. Subjects aged 18 to 65 presented with newly diagnosed hyperthyroidism of less than 2 months' duration. Each 10 ml fresh peripheral blood draw supplied the PBMCs. V dropped 3 bases and J dropped 1 base, with 9 bases sitting between them. Looked up from germline, CDR1 is KGHDR and CDR2 is SFDVKD. The CDR3 covers 14 residues.

The chain carries TRBV24-1 and TRBJ2-7; D may be TRBD1 (6 bases). The specimen sequenced was blood. This receptor was obtained from a young woman with Graves' hyperthyroidism. The CDR3 bases are TGTGCCACCAGTGATAGGACAGCGTCCTACGAGCAGTACTTC. It is translated as CATSDRTASYEQYF.